This paragraph covers one T cell receptor (beta chain) sequence. The antigen is not known. This specimen comes from a study of PD-1 blockade in classical Hodgkin lymphoma. Overall study context: Administration of nivolumab to patients was at 3 mg/kg intravenously every 2 weeks.

Study-level points and caveats: CD4+ TCR diversity, unlike CD8+, climbed significantly by C4D1. Relative to healthy donors, newly diagnosed patients reportedly had lower baseline TCR diversity, which was reported as lower still in relapsed/refractory patients. Repertoire differences lack defined causes, possibly disease activity or prior therapy.

Germline V gene lookup returns CDR1 LGHNA and CDR2 YSLEER. This CDR3 has 17 amino acids. Losses at the gene ends were 0 bases for V and 4 bases for J; bases not matched to a gene: 7. TCRdb keeps only in-frame clones here, not all; method: immunoSEQ multiplex PCR. Of thousands of clones listed, 72% are singletons. This sample's time point: cycle 4 day 1 (C4D1), after more than 5 weeks of nivolumab. There was relapse after autologous stem cell transplantation in every patient, and there was variation in brentuximab vedotin exposure. Magnetic negative selection, applied to thawed PBMCs, was used to isolate the CD8+ T cells.

The source was CD8+ T cells from blood, collected before the fourth cycle of nivolumab. The rearrangement joins TRBV4-3 to TRBJ2-3; 10 bases fit TRBD2. The receptor's source is a human donor with classical Hodgkin lymphoma. For the CDR3, the DNA is TGCGCCAGCAGCCAAGAGCTAGCGGGAGTGTATGCAGATACGCAGTATTTT. This sequence encodes CASSQELAGVYADTQYF.